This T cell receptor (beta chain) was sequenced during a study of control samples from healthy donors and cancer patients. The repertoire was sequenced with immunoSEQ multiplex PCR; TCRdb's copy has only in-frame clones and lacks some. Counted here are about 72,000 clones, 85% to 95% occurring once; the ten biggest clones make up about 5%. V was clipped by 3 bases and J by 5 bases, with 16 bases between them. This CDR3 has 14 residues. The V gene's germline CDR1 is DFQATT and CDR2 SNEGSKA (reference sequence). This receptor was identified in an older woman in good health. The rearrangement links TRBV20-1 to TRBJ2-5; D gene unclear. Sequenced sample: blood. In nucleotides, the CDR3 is TGCAGTGCTAGTTCCCCGGTGTCCAGGGAGACCCAGTACTTC. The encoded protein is CSASSPVSRETQYF.